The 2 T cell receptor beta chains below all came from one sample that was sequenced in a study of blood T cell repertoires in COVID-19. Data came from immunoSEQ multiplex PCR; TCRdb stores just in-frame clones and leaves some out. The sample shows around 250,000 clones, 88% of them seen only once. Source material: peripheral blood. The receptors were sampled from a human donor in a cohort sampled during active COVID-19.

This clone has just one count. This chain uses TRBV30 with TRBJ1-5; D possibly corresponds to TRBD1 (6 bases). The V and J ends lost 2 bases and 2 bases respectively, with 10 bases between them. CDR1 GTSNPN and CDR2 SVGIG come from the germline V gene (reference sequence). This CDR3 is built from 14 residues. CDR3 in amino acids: CAWSMAGGNQPQHF. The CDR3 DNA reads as TGTGCCTGGAGTATGGCAGGGGGCAATCAGCCCCAGCATTTT. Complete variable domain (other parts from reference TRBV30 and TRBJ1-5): SQTIHQWPATLVQPVGSPLSLECTVEGTSNPNLYWYRQAAGRGLQLLFYSVGIGQISSEVPQNLSASRPQDRQFILSSKKLLLSDSGFYLCAWSMAGGNQPQHFGDGTRLSIL.

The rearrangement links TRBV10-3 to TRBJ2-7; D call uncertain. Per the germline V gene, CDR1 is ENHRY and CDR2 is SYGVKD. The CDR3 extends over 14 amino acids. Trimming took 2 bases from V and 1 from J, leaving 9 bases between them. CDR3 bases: TGTGCCATCAGTGAGGATATAGCTTCCTACGAGCAGTACTTC. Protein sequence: CAISEDIASYEQYF.